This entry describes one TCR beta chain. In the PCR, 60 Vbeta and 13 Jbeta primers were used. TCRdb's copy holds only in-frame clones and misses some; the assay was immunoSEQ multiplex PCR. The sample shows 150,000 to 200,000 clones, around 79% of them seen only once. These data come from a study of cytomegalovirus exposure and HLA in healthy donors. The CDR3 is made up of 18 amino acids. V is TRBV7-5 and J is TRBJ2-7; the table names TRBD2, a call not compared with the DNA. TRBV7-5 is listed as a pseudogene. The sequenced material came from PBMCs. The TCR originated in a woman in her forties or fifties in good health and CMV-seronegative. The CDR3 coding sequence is TGTGCCAGAAGCCCGAAACTAGCGGGGGGCCGACGCTCCTACGAGCAGTACTTC. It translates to CARSPKLAGGRRSYEQYF.